The 12 T cell receptor beta chains presented below share a single source sample, sequenced in a study of blood T cell repertoires in COVID-19. The repertoire was sequenced with immunoSEQ multiplex PCR; TCRdb's copy has only in-frame clones and lacks some. The sample holds roughly 38,000 clones, under 90% seen once. The sequencing sample was made of peripheral blood. The receptors were gathered from a man between 65 and 85 years old with acute or convalescent COVID-19.

The chain has TRBV9 and TRBJ2-1, with 7 nucleotides matching TRBD2. CDR1 is SGDLS and CDR2 is YYNGEE in the germline V gene. The J segment lost 5 bases and the V segment lost 3 bases, leaving 17 bases of the junction unmatched. The CDR3 is 18 amino acids. For the CDR3, the DNA is TGTGCCAGCAGCGAAGCCCTTGGACTAGATCAATACAACAATGAGCAGTTCTTC. Its translation: CASSEALGLDQYNNEQFF.

The V gene is TRBV7-3, the J gene TRBJ2-7; D might be TRBD2 (6 bases). Deletions cut 0 bases from V and 6 bases from J, with 9 bases between. Germline assignment: CDR1 SGHTA and CDR2 FQGTGA. The CDR3 contains 13 residues. Here the CDR3 reads CASSLTPAGEQYF. The DNA for the CDR3 is TGTGCCAGCAGCTTAACTCCAGCGGGCGAGCAGTACTTC.

The chain combines TRBV9 with TRBJ1-2; D possibly corresponds to TRBD1 (5 bases). This CDR3 is built from 15 residues. The V and J ends lost 6 bases and 8 bases respectively, with 23 bases between them. Germline CDR1 reads SGDLS; CDR2 reads YYNGEE. The CDR3 loop is CASTSLGGLVEGYTF. The CDR3 nucleotides are TGTGCCAGCACCTCATTGGGGGGGTTGGTTGAAGGCTACACCTTC.

This chain joins TRBV28 and TRBJ2-7; tentative D call: TRBD1 (6 bases). Trimming stripped 4 bases from V and 3 bases from J, with 16 bases between. Germline CDR1 and CDR2: MDHEN and SYDVKM. The CDR3 is 15 amino acids. The CDR3: CASSSPATGVYEQYF. In DNA, the CDR3 is TGTGCCAGCAGTTCGCCGGCGACAGGTGTCTACGAGCAGTACTTC.

The CDR3 sequence is CASRPQQGEINYGYTF. The DNA for the CDR3 is TGTGCCAGCAGACCCCAACAGGGTGAAATCAACTATGGCTACACCTTC. V gene TRBV4-2 combines with J gene TRBJ1-2, with D possibly being TRBD1 (6 bases). The CDR3 consists of 16 residues. The germline CDR1 and CDR2 sequences are LGHNA and YNFKEQ. Trimming took off 6 bases at V and 2 bases at J, with 19 bases between the two ends.

V usage is TRBV2 and J usage is TRBJ1-2; 7 nucleotides match TRBD1. The CDR3 totals 14 residues. Germline V gene data show CDR1 as SNHLY and CDR2 as FYNNEI. V gave up 3 bases and J gave up 1 base; unmatched junction bases: 2. The CDR3 sequence: CASSEGQLNYGYTF. CDR3 coding DNA: TGTGCCAGCAGTGAGGGACAGCTTAACTATGGCTACACCTTC. Full variable domain (rest looked up from reference TRBV2 and TRBJ1-2): EPEVTQTPSHQVTQMGQEVILRCVPISNHLYFYWYRQILGQKVEFLVSFYNNEISEKSEIFDDQFSVERPDGSNFTLKIRSTKLEDSAMYFCASSEGQLNYGYTFGSGTRLTVV.

The rearrangement links TRBV19 to TRBJ2-6; perhaps TRBD1 as D (5 bases). The CDR3 sequence is 16 residues long. V lost 5 bases to trimming and J lost 0 bases, with 11 bases between them. Germline V CDR1 and CDR2: LNHDA, SQIVND (reference sequence). The CDR3 DNA follows: TGTGCCAGTAGTCTTCGGACATTCTCTGGGGCCAACGTCCTGACTTTC. Translation gives CASSLRTFSGANVLTF. Complete variable domain (other parts from reference TRBV19 and TRBJ2-6): DGGITQSPKYLFRKEGQNVTLSCEQNLNHDAMYWYRQDPGQGLRLIYYSQIVNDFQKGDIAEGYSVSREKKESFPLTVTSAQKNPTAFYLCASSLRTFSGANVLTFGAGSRLTVL.

The chain carries TRBV5-1 and TRBJ1-4, with a weak D call TRBD1 (5 bases). The germline V gene encodes CDR1 SGHRS and CDR2 YFSETQ. The CDR3 loop spans 16 amino acids. V was pared by 4 bases and J by 0 bases, with 13 bases between. This CDR3 is CASSGEGSATNEKLFF. CDR3 in DNA: TGCGCCAGCAGCGGGGAGGGGTCGGCAACTAATGAAAAACTGTTTTTT.

The CDR3 protein is CASSRQVDTEAFF. Here the CDR3 DNA reads TGTGCCAGCAGCCGACAGGTGGACACTGAAGCTTTCTTT. This chain uses TRBV7-9 with TRBJ1-1; possible D gene TRBD1, 6 bases. The V and J ends lost 5 bases and 3 bases respectively, with 10 bases between them. The CDR3 contains 13 residues. Germline assignment: CDR1 SEHNR and CDR2 FQNEAQ (reference sequence).

The chain combines TRBV6-4 with TRBJ2-2; 12 bases are shared with TRBD2. With V trimmed by 5 bases and J by 3 bases, 4 bases remained unmatched. This CDR3 has 16 amino acids. The germline V gene encodes CDR1 MRHNA and CDR2 SNTAGT. The DNA of the CDR3 is TGTGCCAGCAGTCCCGGACTAGCGGGATACACCGGGGAGCTGTTTTTT. It is translated as CASSPGLAGYTGELFF.

The genes are TRBV2 and TRBJ2-4; TRBD2 matches 9 bases. After removal of 0 bases from V and 8 bases from J, the junction contained 5 bases not matched to a gene. In germline, CDR1 is SNHLY, CDR2 FYNNEI. The CDR3 contains 15 residues. The CDR3 spells CASSEALSGRYIQYF. The CDR3 nucleotides are TGTGCCAGCAGTGAAGCGCTTAGCGGGAGATACATTCAGTACTTC.

The gene calls are TRBV5-1 and TRBJ2-5, with D possibly TRBD2 on 5 matching bases. In germline, CDR1 is SGHRS, CDR2 YFSETQ. V was shortened by 1 base and J by 3 bases, with 13 bases between the two germline ends. The CDR3 is made up of 15 amino acids. The CDR3 reads CASSLNGNVEETQYF. The CDR3 DNA follows: TGCGCCAGCAGCTTGAACGGGAACGTCGAAGAGACCCAGTACTTC.